This T cell receptor beta chain originates from a study of T cell changes during pregnancy in multiple sclerosis. Only in-frame clones appear in the TCRdb table, and some are missing; sequencing was by immunoSEQ multiplex PCR. The sample has over 35,000 clones, about 92% seen once; the top ten hold less than 1.5%. The germline V gene has CDR1 MNHNS and CDR2 SASEGT. The CDR3 consists of 15 residues. With 4 bases removed from V and 0 bases from J, the gap between germline ends came to 10 bases. The TCR was taken from a female donor with multiple sclerosis, enrolled in a pregnancy study. The material was peripheral blood, obtained before pregnancy. The chain couples TRBV6-1 to TRBJ2-1, with D perhaps matching TRBD1 (6 bases). CDR3 coding DNA: TGTGCCAGCAGTGGCCGGGACAACTCCTACAATGAGCAGTTCTTC. Protein sequence: CASSGRDNSYNEQFF.